This T cell receptor beta chain was documented in a study of neurological immune-mediated disorders. The CDR3 is made up of 13 amino acids. The germline CDR1 and CDR2 sequences are LNHDA and SQIVND (reference sequence). Trimming cost V 10 bases and J 0 bases, with 10 bases left between them. TCRdb recomputed calls from the 5' RACE reads with MiXCR, one row per CDR3 protein. Among some 80,000 distinct CDR3 sequences listed, roughly 4.3% were seen once. Time point given: longitudinal time-point 3. This clonotype has a count of ten or more. The clonotype was recovered from a woman aged 55-69 years with multiple sclerosis. This sequence joins TRBV19 and TRBJ1-3; possible D gene TRBD1, 5 bases. The sequencing input was PBMCs. CDR3: CATRQLSGNTIYF. CDR3 bases: TGTGCCACCCGACAGCTCTCTGGAAACACCATATATTTT. Filled out from reference TRBV19 and TRBJ1-3, the complete variable domain reads DGGITQSPKYLFRKEGQNVTLSCEQNLNHDAMYWYRQDPGQGLRLIYYSQIVNDFQKGDIAEGYSVSREKKESFPLTVTSAQKNPTAFYLCATRQLSGNTIYFGEGSWLTVV.